What follows is one T cell receptor (beta chain) and its context. Per the authors' pipeline: The assay estimated nucleated cells by amplifying reference gene primers. Only in-frame clones appear in the TCRdb table, and some are missing; sequencing was by immunoSEQ multiplex PCR. V, J and clone size reflect that table, while D and trimming were determined from the DNA. The data show about 61,000 clones, over 65% seen once. This entry comes from a study of blood T cell repertoires in COVID-19. Study summary: The study drew acute and convalescent COVID-19 samples from the United States, Italy and Spain. From T cells, B-cell-depleted T cells, or PBMCs came the material, which was cDNA or gDNA.

Source material: peripheral blood. The source is a man at least 80 years old with active or convalescent COVID-19.

CDR3 region: CASRPGYGDADWQYF. Written as DNA, the CDR3 is TGTGCCAGCAGACCGGGGTACGGAGATGCAGATTGGCAGTACTTC. The chain joins TRBV6-5 to TRBJ2-7; perhaps TRBD2 as D (5 bases). The V gene lost 6 bases and the J gene lost 9 bases, with 24 bases spanning the gap. There are 15 residues in the CDR3. Germline V gene sequence: CDR1 MNHEY, CDR2 SVGAGI.